This T cell receptor (beta chain) was found in a study of blood T cell repertoires in COVID-19. The CDR3 spans 14 residues. Germline V gives CDR1 SEHNR, CDR2 FQNEAQ (reference sequence). The V gene lost 0 bases and the J gene lost 6 bases, with 9 bases spanning the gap. TCRdb's copy holds only in-frame clones and misses some; the assay was immunoSEQ multiplex PCR. The data hold 100,000 or so clones, with roughly four fifths observed a single time. The source material was peripheral blood. The chain has TRBV7-9 and TRBJ1-5; tentative D call: TRBD1 (5 bases). This TCR was sampled from a human donor in a cohort sampled during active COVID-19. In nucleotides, the CDR3 is TGTGCCAGCAGCTTAGCAGGGGCAGCTCAGCCCCAGCATTTT. Translation gives CASSLAGAAQPQHF. Full variable domain (missing parts from reference TRBV7-9 and TRBJ1-5): DTGVSQNPRHKITKRGQNVTFRCDPISEHNRLYWYRQTLGQGPEFLTYFQNEAQLEKSRLLSDRFSAERPKGSFSTLEIQRTEQGDSAMYLCASSLAGAAQPQHFGDGTRLSIL.